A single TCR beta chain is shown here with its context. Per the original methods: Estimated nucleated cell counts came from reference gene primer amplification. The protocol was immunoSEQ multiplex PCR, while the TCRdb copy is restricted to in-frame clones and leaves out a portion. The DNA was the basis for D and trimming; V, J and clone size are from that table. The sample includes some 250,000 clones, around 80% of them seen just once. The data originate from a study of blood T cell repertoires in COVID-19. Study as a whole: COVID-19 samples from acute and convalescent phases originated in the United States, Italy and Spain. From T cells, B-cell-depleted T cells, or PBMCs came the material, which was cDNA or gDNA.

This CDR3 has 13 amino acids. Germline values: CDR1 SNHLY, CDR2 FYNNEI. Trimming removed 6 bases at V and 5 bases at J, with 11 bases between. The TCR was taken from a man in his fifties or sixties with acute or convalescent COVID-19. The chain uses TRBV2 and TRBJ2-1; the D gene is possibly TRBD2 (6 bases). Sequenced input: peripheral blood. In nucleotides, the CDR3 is TGTGCCAGCAGCGCCGGGACTCACAATGAGCAGTTCTTC. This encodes CASSAGTHNEQFF.